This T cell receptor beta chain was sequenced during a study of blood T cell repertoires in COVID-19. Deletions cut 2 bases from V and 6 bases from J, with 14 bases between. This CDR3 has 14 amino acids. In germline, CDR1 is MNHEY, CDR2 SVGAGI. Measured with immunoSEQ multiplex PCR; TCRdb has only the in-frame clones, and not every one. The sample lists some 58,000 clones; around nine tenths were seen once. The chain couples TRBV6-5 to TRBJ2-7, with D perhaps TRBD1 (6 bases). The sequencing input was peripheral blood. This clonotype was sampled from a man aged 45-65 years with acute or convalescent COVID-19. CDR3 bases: TGTGCCAGCAGTTACGAGGGGATAGGGGGCGAGCAGTACTTC. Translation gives CASSYEGIGGEQYF.